A selection of T cell receptor beta chains follows, all from one sample in a study of T cells in tuberculosis. Clones were read by immunoSEQ multiplex PCR, and TCRdb kept only the in-frame ones, dropping some. The sample lists fewer than 35,000 clones; roughly 83% were seen once. Sample: PBMCs, taken at tuberculosis diagnosis. These receptors originate from an adult with tuberculosis. The CDR3 runs from the conserved cysteine through the conserved F or W. Fields, in order: V gene, clone size, D gene, J gene, CDR3 DNA, CDR3 protein. The D gene is left open where the match is weak. Size is stated for part of the rows, as once, few or many counts, or as a class when the clone is expanded.

TRBV2	.	TRBD1	TRBJ1-2	TGTGCCAGCAGGGACAGGTTCTATGGCTACACCTTC	CASRDRFYGYTF
TRBV7-8	few	TRBD2	TRBJ2-1	TGTGCCAGCAGCGGCGGGGGGGGCAAATACAATGAGCAGTTCTTC	CASSGGGGKYNEQFF
TRBV7-6	.	.	TRBJ2-7	TGTGCCAGCAGCCTACAGGGTTTCTACGAGCAGTACTTC	CASSLQGFYEQYF
TRBV9	.	.	TRBJ1-1	TGTGCCAGCAGCGCAGGAGGACCGACACAGAACACTGAAGCTTTCTTT	CASSAGGPTQNTEAFF
TRBV5-1	once	.	TRBJ2-2	TGCGCCAGCAGCTTGGGACAATCGAACACCGGGGAGCTGTTTTTT	CASSLGQSNTGELFF
TRBV4-1	few	.	TRBJ2-7	TGCGCCAGCAGCTATCGGGAGCGATCCTACGAGCAGTACTTC	CASSYRERSYEQYF
TRBV2	.	TRBD1	TRBJ1-4	TGTGCCAGCAGTGCGGCCCCAGGGGGTGAAAAACTGTTTTTT	CASSAAPGGEKLFF
TRBV7-9	.	TRBD1	TRBJ2-6	TGTGCCAGCAGCCCGCGGACAGGGGGCGCCGTGGCCAACGTCCTGACTTTC	CASSPRTGGAVANVLTF
TRBV5-1	.	TRBD2	TRBJ2-3	TGCGCCAGCAGCCTACGGGGGGGCACAGATACGCAGTATTTT	CASSLRGGTDTQYF
TRBV13	.	TRBD2	TRBJ2-7	TGTGCCAGCAGCGTCCGCGGGAGGGCGTACGAGCAGTACTTC	CASSVRGRAYEQYF
TRBV6-1	.	TRBD1	TRBJ2-7	TGTGCCAGCAGTCCAAGACAGGGGGCCTACGAGCAGTACTTC	CASSPRQGAYEQYF
TRBV2	.	TRBD1	TRBJ1-2	TGTGCCAGCAGTCGACAGGGTGGCTACACCTTC	CASSRQGGYTF
TRBV6-5	.	TRBD2	TRBJ2-7	TGTGCCAGCAGTCGGGACCGGGACTACTCCTACGAGCAGTACTTC	CASSRDRDYSYEQYF
TRBV19	.	TRBD2	TRBJ2-1	TGTGCCAGTAGTGCACCTAGCGGGAGGGTGGGGAATGAGCAGTTCTTC	CASSAPSGRVGNEQFF
TRBV28	.	TRBD1	TRBJ2-5	TGTGCCAGCAGTTTAGACAGGGTGTTAGAGACCCAGTACTTC	CASSLDRVLETQYF
TRBV15	.	.	TRBJ2-7	TGTGCCACCAGCGAAAGACGGGCCTACGAGCAGTACTTC	CATSERRAYEQYF
TRBV29-1	.	.	TRBJ2-3	TGCAGCGTTGAACGGCAGGGCCCGGATACGCAGTATTTT	CSVERQGPDTQYF
TRBV19	.	.	TRBJ1-5	TGTGCCAGTAGTAACCAGGACAATCAGCCCCAGCATTTT	CASSNQDNQPQHF
TRBV7-9	.	.	TRBJ2-2	TGTGCCAGCAGCTTAGGGGTTAGCGGGAACACCGGGGAGCTGTTTTTT	CASSLGVSGNTGELFF
TRBV27	.	TRBD2	TRBJ2-5	TGTGCCAGCAGTCCAGAAATAGGGACTAGCGGGAGCCAAGAGACCCAGTACTTC	CASSPEIGTSGSQETQYF
TRBV7-2	.	.	TRBJ2-1	TGTGCCAGCACCCTAGGGTTGGGGGGGCCCTACAATGAGCAGTTCTTC	CASTLGLGGPYNEQFF
TRBV18	.	TRBD1	TRBJ2-2	TGTGCCAGCTCACCAAGGGAACGGACAGGGCCCGGGGAGCTGTTTTTT	CASSPRERTGPGELFF
TRBV10-3	.	TRBD1	TRBJ2-7	TGTGCCATGAGCCGGGACAGGGGATCCTACGAGCAGTACTTC	CAMSRDRGSYEQYF
TRBV6-1	.	.	TRBJ2-2	TGTGCCAGCAGAACCTGGGACACTGCCACCGGGGAGCTGTTTTTT	CASRTWDTATGELFF
TRBV5-6	.	.	TRBJ1-5	TGTGCCAGCAGCTTGGCTTCAGGGTACCAGCCCCAGCATTTT	CASSLASGYQPQHF
TRBV2	.	TRBD1	TRBJ2-2	TGTGCCAGCCGAGACGGACAGGTGGACTCCGGGGAGCTGTTTTTT	CASRDGQVDSGELFF
TRBV20-1	.	.	TRBJ1-3	TGCAGTGTTCCTAAAGGAGACACCATATATTTT	CSVPKGDTIYF
TRBV27	medium-sized	TRBD2	TRBJ2-7	TGTGCCAGCAGTACCCTAGCGGGACCCTACGAGCAGTACTTC	CASSTLAGPYEQYF
TRBV30	few	.	TRBJ1-1	TGTGCCTGGAGTCAGGGTAGAATGGCTTTCTTT	CAWSQGRMAFF
TRBV29-1	.	TRBD1	TRBJ1-4	TGCAGCGTAAACAGGGGTGAAAAACTGTTTTTT	CSVNRGEKLFF
TRBV6-1	.	TRBD2	TRBJ2-7	TGTGCCAGCAGTGACGGGGGGGCCTACGAGCAGTACTTC	CASSDGGAYEQYF
TRBV5-1	.	.	TRBJ2-5	TGCGCCAGCAGCTTGGCCCAAGGATCGGGAGAGACCCAGTACTTC	CASSLAQGSGETQYF
TRBV19	.	TRBD1	TRBJ2-6	TGTGCCAGTAGTCAGGGGGAGTCTGGGGCCAACGTCCTGACTTTC	CASSQGESGANVLTF
TRBV6-6	once	.	TRBJ1-2	TGTGCCAGCAGACGTCTGGACGGGAGCGGCTACACCTTC	CASRRLDGSGYTF
TRBV5-1	.	TRBD1	TRBJ1-1	TGCGCCAGCAGGGCGACAGGGGTCGGGTCTGAAGCTTTCTTT	CASRATGVGSEAFF
TRBV6-6	.	.	TRBJ2-5	TGTGCCAGCAGTTACCTGACAGACCAAGAGACCCAGTACTTC	CASSYLTDQETQYF
TRBV28	.	.	TRBJ2-7	TGTGCCAGCAGTTTGGCGCTAGCCTACGAGCAGTACTTC	CASSLALAYEQYF
TRBV13	.	.	TRBJ2-7	TGTGCCAGCAGAGGGGGAGGGGTGGCGGGCGAGCAGTACTTC	CASRGGGVAGEQYF
TRBV9	few	.	TRBJ1-6	TGTGCCAGCAGCCTACGGGGGGGACATTCACCCCTCCACTTT	CASSLRGGHSPLHF
TRBV19	.	.	TRBJ2-7	TGTGCCAGTAGTATTGGCAACCGCGAGCAGTACTTC	CASSIGNREQYF
TRBV4-1	.	.	TRBJ1-3	TGCGCCAGCAGCCAAGATCCTGTCAGCTCTGGAAACACCATATATTTT	CASSQDPVSSGNTIYF
TRBV5-1	.	TRBD1	TRBJ2-1	TGCGCCAGCAGCTTCCAGGGGGCCATCTACAATGAGCAGTTCTTC	CASSFQGAIYNEQFF
TRBV6-5	.	.	TRBJ2-6	TGTGCCAGCAGTTATGCGACAGGCGTCGTGGCCAACGTCCTGACTTTC	CASSYATGVVANVLTF
TRBV2	.	TRBD1	TRBJ2-7	TGTGCCAGCAGTGACCGTTTACAGGGGGCTCTATACGAGCAGTACTTC	CASSDRLQGALYEQYF
TRBV19	few	TRBD1	TRBJ1-6	TGTGCCAGTAGTACCCTGACAGGGGGTAATTCACCCCTCCACTTT	CASSTLTGGNSPLHF
TRBV29-1	.	TRBD1	TRBJ1-2	TGCAGCGTTACACAGGGGTCCAAAGCTAACTATGGCTACACCTTC	CSVTQGSKANYGYTF
TRBV7-8	.	.	TRBJ1-2	TGTGCCAGCAGCTCGACAGGCCTTAACTATGGCTACACCTTC	CASSSTGLNYGYTF
TRBV30	.	TRBD1	TRBJ1-4	TGTGCCTTCGGCTTCGGGACAGGGGATGAAAAACTGTTTTTT	CAFGFGTGDEKLFF
TRBV19	.	.	TRBJ2-2	TGTGCCAGTAGGGACAGCGGCGCGAACACCGGGGAGCTGTTTTTT	CASRDSGANTGELFF
TRBV28	.	TRBD1	TRBJ2-7	TGTGCCAGCAGCCGCGGACAGGGGATGACCTACGAGCAGTACTTC	CASSRGQGMTYEQYF
TRBV9	.	TRBD2	TRBJ2-1	TGTGCCAGCAGCGTAACTAGCGGGACAATCCCGAACAATGAGCAGTTCTTC	CASSVTSGTIPNNEQFF
TRBV5-1	medium-sized	.	TRBJ2-3	TGCGCCAGCAGCTTTGGGGCAGGGGATTTGGATACGCAGTATTTT	CASSFGAGDLDTQYF
TRBV4-1	.	.	TRBJ2-7	TGCGCCAGCAGCCCCCGGGACGGGGGTACCGCTCACGAGCAGTACTTC	CASSPRDGGTAHEQYF
TRBV28	.	TRBD2	TRBJ2-5	TGTGCCAGCAGCCCGGGGGGAGAGACCCAGTACTTC	CASSPGGETQYF
TRBV7-3	.	TRBD2	TRBJ2-1	TGTGCCAGCAGCCCCGGACTAGCGGGAAACCCAGGGAATGAGCAGTTCTTC	CASSPGLAGNPGNEQFF
TRBV14	.	.	TRBJ2-3	TGTGCCAGCAGCCAAGATCTGGGGGGAGCAGATACGCAGTATTTT	CASSQDLGGADTQYF
TRBV28	.	.	TRBJ2-6	TGTGCCAGCTGCATGGTGGGGGCCTTTGCCATCTCTGGGGCCAACGTCCTGACTTTC	CASCMVGAFAISGANVLTF
TRBV27	.	TRBD1	TRBJ2-1	TGTGCCAGCAGTCACGGACAGGGGGCTATACTCTACAATGAGCAGTTCTTC	CASSHGQGAILYNEQFF
TRBV2	.	TRBD2	TRBJ2-1	TGTGCCAGCAGTGGGGGGACTAGTCGTGAGCAGTTCTTC	CASSGGTSREQFF
TRBV5-5	once	.	TRBJ2-5	TGTGCCAGCAGCTTGGCCCCGGGAGTAGGAGAGACCCAGTACTTC	CASSLAPGVGETQYF